This T cell receptor beta chain was identified in a study of T cell changes during pregnancy in multiple sclerosis. The CDR3 sequence is 15 residues long. Trimming took off 0 bases at V and 6 bases at J, with 14 bases between the two ends. Germline CDR1 LGHNA, CDR2 YSLEER. Clones were read by immunoSEQ multiplex PCR, and TCRdb kept only the in-frame ones, dropping some. The sample lists approximately 42,000 clones, 80% to 90% occurring once. The source of this sequence is a female donor with multiple sclerosis, enrolled in a pregnancy study. The chain has TRBV4-3 and TRBJ1-2; D not certain. The sample in question was CD4+ T cells from peripheral blood mononuclear cells, obtained before pregnancy. This chain's CDR3 is CASSQDYGGLDGYTF. CDR3 bases: TGCGCCAGCAGCCAAGATTACGGAGGCCTCGATGGCTACACCTTC.